This is a list of T cell receptor beta chains from one sample in a study of blood T cell repertoires in COVID-19. The protocol was immunoSEQ multiplex PCR, while the TCRdb copy is restricted to in-frame clones and leaves out a portion. The table records around 290,000 clones, more than 75% of them present only once. Sequencing used PBMCs or T cells enriched from blood (not recorded which). The origin of the receptors is an older woman in a cohort exposed to, infected with or recovered from COVID-19 (not recorded which). The CDR3 runs from the conserved cysteine through the conserved F or W. D genes are given only for firm matches. Clone size, where shown, is once, few, many, or a class for clones that have expanded.

clone_size	d_call	v_call	j_call	cdr3_length	cdr3_nt	cdr3_aa
few	.	TRBV7-3	TRBJ1-2	13	TGTGCCAGCAGCCCCAGGGCTGAAAGTGGCTACACCTTC	CASSPRAESGYTF
.	.	TRBV6-5	TRBJ1-2	13	TGTGCCAGCAGTGACTCGGACAGCTATGGCTACACCTTC	CASSDSDSYGYTF
.	TRBD1	TRBV6-5	TRBJ1-2	14	TGTGCCAGCAGTCCCGGGACAGCGGACTATGGCTACACCTTC	CASSPGTADYGYTF
.	.	TRBV7-2	TRBJ2-1	16	TGTGCCAGCAGCTTTTTGACGGGAGATATTGGTAGTGAGCAGTTCTTC	CASSFLTGDIGSEQFF
.	.	TRBV9	TRBJ1-2	14	TGTGCCAGCAGCGCTGTACAGACTAACTATGGCTACACCTTC	CASSAVQTNYGYTF
.	TRBD2	TRBV5-1	TRBJ2-3	14	TGCGCCAGCAGCCTAGCGGGAGGATCGGATACGCAGTATTTT	CASSLAGGSDTQYF
.	TRBD2	TRBV30	TRBJ2-1	14	TGTGCCTGGAGAGGACTAGCTACCGTCAATGAGCAGTTCTTC	CAWRGLATVNEQFF
.	.	TRBV28	TRBJ2-1	14	TGTGCCAGCAGGCAGGGGGGCTCCTACAATGAGCAGTTCTTC	CASRQGGSYNEQFF
.	TRBD1	TRBV30	TRBJ1-2	15	TGTGCCTGGAGCGGGACAGGGAAAGTGGGCTATGGCTACACCTTC	CAWSGTGKVGYGYTF
once	.	TRBV5-4	TRBJ2-4	15	TGTGCCAGCAGCACCCCCACTGAAGCCAAAAACATTCAGTACTTC	CASSTPTEAKNIQYF
.	.	TRBV7-8	TRBJ1-5	14	TGTGCCAGCAGCTTTGGCCCAAGCAATCAGCCCCAGCATTTT	CASSFGPSNQPQHF
.	TRBD2	TRBV27	TRBJ2-1	13	TGTGCCAGCAGTTCCCGCGGGAGGAATGAGCAGTTCTTC	CASSSRGRNEQFF
.	TRBD2	TRBV4-1	TRBJ2-1	15	TGCGCCAGCAGCCAAGGCACTAGCGGCAGCGATGAGCAGTTCTTC	CASSQGTSGSDEQFF
.	.	TRBV2	TRBJ2-7	15	TGTGCCAGCAGTGAAGCTGGGACATTAGGATACGAGCAGTACTTC	CASSEAGTLGYEQYF
once	TRBD1	TRBV27	TRBJ1-6	18	TGTGCCAGCAGTTTAACCACCGGGACAGGGGGCTATAATTCACCCCTCCACTTT	CASSLTTGTGGYNSPLHF
.	.	TRBV27	TRBJ1-2	15	TGTGCCAGCAGTCGTTATCAGGGCCATAACTATGGCTACACCTTC	CASSRYQGHNYGYTF
.	.	TRBV10-3	TRBJ1-2	13	TGTGCCATCAGCCGGGACACCTCGTATGGCTACACCTTC	CAISRDTSYGYTF
.	.	TRBV6-5	TRBJ2-5	11	TGTGCCAGCAGTTATATGGAGACCCAGTACTTC	CASSYMETQYF
.	.	TRBV4-1	TRBJ2-7	15	TGCGCCAGCAGCCAAGATTCAGGGCCGGTCGGCGAGCAGTACTTC	CASSQDSGPVGEQYF
.	TRBD1	TRBV2	TRBJ1-1	15	TGTGCCAGCGGCGGGACAGGGGCGATCGGCACTGAAGCTTTCTTT	CASGGTGAIGTEAFF
.	.	TRBV18	TRBJ1-1	14	TGTGCCAGCTCATCGACACCCTCGAACACTGAAGCTTTCTTT	CASSSTPSNTEAFF
few	.	TRBV7-3	TRBJ2-1	16	TGTGCCAGCAGCTTAACCGGGGGTGGACTTAACAATGAGCAGTTCTTC	CASSLTGGGLNNEQFF
.	TRBD1	TRBV28	TRBJ1-5	15	TGTGCCAGCAGCCCGGGACAGTTCGTTAATCAGCCCCAGCATTTT	CASSPGQFVNQPQHF
.	.	TRBV7-9	TRBJ1-5	14	TGTGCCAGCAGTCCACAGGGTCTAGGACAGCCCCAGCATTTT	CASSPQGLGQPQHF
.	.	TRBV21-1	TRBJ1-4	16	TGTGCCAGCAGGGAAGGACAGGATTTCACTAATGAAAAACTGTTTTTT	CASREGQDFTNEKLFF
.	.	TRBV5-5	TRBJ2-7	13	TGTGCCAGCAGCTTGGTGACAGAATACGAGCAGTACTTC	CASSLVTEYEQYF
.	.	TRBV5-1	TRBJ1-3	16	TGCGCCAGCAGCTTGGGGCAGGGTGCAGTTGGAAACACCATATATTTT	CASSLGQGAVGNTIYF
.	TRBD1	TRBV14	TRBJ2-7	14	TGTGCCAGCAGCCAAGAAGGACAGGGAGGCGAGCAGTACTTC	CASSQEGQGGEQYF
.	.	TRBV28	TRBJ2-5	15	TGTGCCAGCAGTTTAGTCAGGGGTAATATCGAGACCCAGTACTTC	CASSLVRGNIETQYF
.	TRBD1	TRBV10-3	TRBJ1-2	14	TGTGCCATCAGTGAACGACAGGGGATGGAAGGCTACACCTTC	CAISERQGMEGYTF
.	TRBD2	TRBV6-1	TRBJ2-7	18	TGTGCCAGCAGTGACAGACGGGGGAGGAGCGGGGATGGTTACGAGCAGTACTTC	CASSDRRGRSGDGYEQYF
.	.	TRBV5-8	TRBJ1-5	15	TGTGCCAGCGGCCAACAGGTACACGGAAATCAGCCCCAGCATTTT	CASGQQVHGNQPQHF
.	.	TRBV10-3	TRBJ2-3	16	TGTGCCATCAGTCGACGACTTGATGGCGCCACAGATACGCAGTATTTT	CAISRRLDGATDTQYF
.	TRBD1	TRBV5-1	TRBJ1-1	14	TGCGCCAGCACCGGGACAGGGGGCAGTCCTGAAGCTTTCTTT	CASTGTGGSPEAFF
.	TRBD1	TRBV29-1	TRBJ1-3	15	TGCAGCGTGGATCCGACAGGGGGCTCTGGAAACACCATATATTTT	CSVDPTGGSGNTIYF
.	.	TRBV19	TRBJ1-5	16	TGTGCCAGTAGTATAATAGGCAGGGCAAGCAATCAGCCCCAGCATTTT	CASSIIGRASNQPQHF
once	TRBD1	TRBV7-9	TRBJ2-7	15	TGTGCCAGCAGCCACCTGGACAGGGAGAACTACGAGCAGTACTTC	CASSHLDRENYEQYF
once	.	TRBV2	TRBJ2-7	14	TGTGCCAGCAGTTATCGAGTGAGCTCCTACGAGCAGTACTTC	CASSYRVSSYEQYF
.	.	TRBV6-6	TRBJ2-3	12	TGTGCCAGCAGTTACTCTAAAGATACGCAGTATTTT	CASSYSKDTQYF
.	TRBD2	TRBV18	TRBJ2-1	15	TGTGCCAGCTCACGCAAGCGGGAGGGCCTCGATGAGCAGTTCTTC	CASSRKREGLDEQFF
.	.	TRBV6-5	TRBJ2-4	14	TGTGCCAGCAGTCAAAGACGGGATCTAAACATTCAGTACTTC	CASSQRRDLNIQYF
.	.	TRBV20-1	TRBJ2-7	10	TGCAGTGCCTGGAGCTACGAGCAGTACTTC	CSAWSYEQYF
.	TRBD1	TRBV27	TRBJ1-2	15	TGTGCCAGCAGCCGCGCCCAGGACAGGGGACATGGCTACACCTTC	CASSRAQDRGHGYTF
.	TRBD1	TRBV27	TRBJ1-5	12	TGTGCCACCCGGACAGGGGGTCAGCCCCAGCATTTT	CATRTGGQPQHF
.	.	TRBV5-4	TRBJ1-6	17	TGTGCCAGCAGCTACTGGGGGGGGGATTCCTATAATTCACCCCTCCACTTT	CASSYWGGDSYNSPLHF
once	TRBD1	TRBV2	TRBJ2-1	15	TGTGCCAGCCGCCCGGACAGGGGAGCGGTCAATGAGCAGTTCTTC	CASRPDRGAVNEQFF
once	TRBD2	TRBV7-8	TRBJ2-2	15	TGTGCCAGCAGCTCACTAGCGGGAGGTGGCGGGGAGCTGTTTTTT	CASSSLAGGGGELFF
.	TRBD1	TRBV2	TRBJ1-2	16	TGTGCCAGCAGTGAAGGGACAGGACCTCAAAACTATGGCTACACCTTC	CASSEGTGPQNYGYTF
.	TRBD2	TRBV11-2	TRBJ2-1	17	TGTGCCAGCAGCTCCAGCTCACTTACCGGGACTACGGTTGAGCAGTTCTTC	CASSSSSLTGTTVEQFF
.	TRBD2	TRBV24-1	TRBJ2-1	15	TGTGCCACCAGTGATTTATTAGCGGGAGATAATGAGCAGTTCTTC	CATSDLLAGDNEQFF
.	TRBD2	TRBV5-4	TRBJ2-7	17	TGTGCCAGCAGCTTGGGGCTAGCGGGAGGGACCTCCTACGAGCAGTACTTC	CASSLGLAGGTSYEQYF
few	.	TRBV6-5	TRBJ2-1	15	TGTGCCAGCAGCCGATTCCCGAGCTCCTACAATGAGCAGTTCTTC	CASSRFPSSYNEQFF
.	TRBD1	TRBV5-1	TRBJ1-1	13	TGCGCCAGCACGACAGGGGTGAACACTGAAGCTTTCTTT	CASTTGVNTEAFF
.	TRBD1	TRBV28	TRBJ2-7	14	TGTGCCAGCAGTTTCTCAGGGGGTCCCTACGAGCAGTACTTC	CASSFSGGPYEQYF
.	TRBD2	TRBV24-1	TRBJ2-1	18	TGTGCCACCAGTGACCCTTCGGTGAGCGGGGAGTCCTACAATGAGCAGTTCTTC	CATSDPSVSGESYNEQFF
.	TRBD1	TRBV27	TRBJ1-2	13	TGTGCCAGCAGTCCGGACAGGGGCTATGGCTACACCTTC	CASSPDRGYGYTF
.	TRBD1	TRBV5-4	TRBJ2-7	14	TGTGCCAGCACCGGGACAGGGAGGGACTACGAGCAGTACTTC	CASTGTGRDYEQYF